This TCR beta chain appears in the sequencing data of a study of blood T cells in healthy people across ages. The authors drew around 9.3 milliliters of peripheral blood from each donor. The CDR3 has 18 residues. CDR1 and CDR2 from the germline V gene are MNHEY and SMNVEV (reference sequence). A second PCR of about 7 to 11 cycles used a sample-barcoded 5' primer and a J-beta primer mix. TCRdb recomputed calls from the 5' RACE reads with MiXCR, one row per CDR3 protein. The sample includes roughly 1,100,000 distinct CDR3 sequences, under 30% of them seen just once. These data also formed part of another study, on T cells of mothers and their children. As reported in that work: At a rate of approximately 1.5 ug per 15 ul, cDNA synthesis received all of the extracted RNA.

This clonotype was sampled from a girl aged 2-9 years in good health. The sample was blood. The rearrangement joins TRBV27 to TRBJ2-5; 7 bases are shared with TRBD1. The J call could be wrong; TRBJ2-7 is a better fit for the DNA end. CDR3: CASSLRSGQDRVNHEQYF. The DNA of the CDR3 is TGTGCCAGCAGTTTAAGATCCGGGCAAGACAGGGTGAACCACGAGCAGTACTTC.